This T cell receptor beta chain originates from a study of human T cells and chemical hapten exposure. Study-level information: Patch tests applied 0.01% DPC to the upper back, read at 6 days.

Points from the study as a whole: TCRs above 1 in 1000 frequency stayed constant with DPC sensitization. There were significantly more large CDR3 similarity clusters among expanded TCRs than among controls.

Unique molecular identifiers were linked by the library to individual cDNA molecules. Each CDR3 protein gets one entry after TCRdb re-called the RACE reads with MiXCR. Among under 200,000 distinct CDR3 sequences listed, about 14% were seen once. Time point noted: patch test 1, 2 weeks after DPC sensitization. The treatment denotes: therapeutic diphenylcyclopropenone sensitization with weekly scalp DPC. Trimming stripped 10 bases from V and 2 bases from J, with 13 bases between. Germline CDR1 ENHRY, CDR2 SYGVKD. This CDR3 is 13 amino acids long. Of note for this clonotype: Its antigen is as yet unknown.

The sequences come from whole blood, collected in connection with sensitization to the hapten diphenylcyclopropenone (DPC). This TCR came from a woman aged 25-40 years with alopecia areata. Some clones in this sample may be carry-over from other donors' samples. The chain has TRBV10-3 and TRBJ2-3; D may be TRBD1 or TRBD2 (6 bases each). The CDR3: CATQGGITDTQYF. CDR3 in DNA: TGTGCCACCCAAGGGGGGATCACAGATACGCAGTATTTT.